The 32 T cell receptor beta chains given below trace back to one sample, sequenced in a study of blood T cell repertoires in COVID-19 (dated by TCRdb to the early 2020s). The library was obtained by the immunoSEQ multiplex PCR assay. The table comes from immuneACCESS by way of TCRdb, which keeps in-frame sequences with V and J called. Part of the clones is missing from these tables; in studies checked, under half for an unresolved V gene and the rest for unknown reasons. In this sample the table shows about 260,000 clones, 88% of which occur a single time. Of the sample, around 10% falls within the top ten clones. The sequenced material came from peripheral blood. These receptors originate from a woman in her twenties or thirties with COVID-19, enrolled during active disease.

Details on this clone: The same CDR3 is also encoded by other DNA sequences in this sample. V usage is TRBV6-2 or TRBV6-3 and J usage is TRBJ2-7; no definite D call. The CDR3 loop spans 12 amino acids. Trimming removed 0 bases at V and 2 bases at J, with 2 bases between. Germline CDR1 reads MNHEY; CDR2 reads SVGEGT. CDR3 amino acids: CASSYSTYEQYF. The DNA for the CDR3 is TGTGCCAGCAGTTACTCTACCTACGAGCAGTACTTC.

The V and J genes are TRBV6-2 or TRBV6-3 and TRBJ2-6, with TRBD2 matching 7 bases. V lost 5 bases, J lost 5 bases, and 9 bases stayed unmatched. Germline V gives CDR1 MNHEY, CDR2 SVGEGT. There are 16 residues in the CDR3. CDR3 nucleotides: TGTGCCAGCAGTGGACTAGGGGAGGGGCGGGCCAACGTCCTGACTTTC. Amino acid sequence: CASSGLGEGRANVLTF.

The chain carries TRBV5-6 and TRBJ2-5; TRBD1 might be the D (6 bases). V was clipped by 3 bases and J by 5 bases, with 14 bases between them. The CDR3 loop spans 14 amino acids. CDR1 and CDR2 (germline): SGHDT, YYEEEE. For the CDR3, the DNA is TGTGCCAGCAGCTCACAGGGACAAGGGGAGACCCAGTACTTC. Translating it yields CASSSQGQGETQYF.

This chain connects TRBV28 to TRBJ2-2; perhaps TRBD1 as D (5 bases). The V end was cut by 6 bases, the J end by 3 bases, with 11 bases between. The CDR3 totals 14 residues. Germline assignment: CDR1 MDHEN and CDR2 SYDVKM. CDR3 coding DNA: TGTGCCAGCAGGGACACCCAATACACCGGGGAGCTGTTTTTT. It encodes CASRDTQYTGELFF.

This clone was detected only a few times. The chain recombines TRBV6-5 with TRBJ1-1; D remains ambiguous. V dropped 4 bases and J dropped 1 base, with 13 bases sitting between them. The CDR3 is made up of 15 amino acids. The germline CDR1 and CDR2 sequences are MNHEY and SVGAGI. The CDR3 bases are TGTGCCAGCAGTTCCCCCGGCAGGCCGAACACTGAAGCTTTCTTT. Translated: CASSSPGRPNTEAFF.

The chain carries TRBV6-2 or TRBV6-3 and TRBJ1-5; tentatively, D is TRBD1 (6 bases). V gave up 4 bases and J gave up 4 bases, with 17 bases separating them. This CDR3 contains 16 residues. Looked up from germline, CDR1 is MNHEY and CDR2 is SVGEGT. The DNA of the CDR3 is TGTGCCAGCAGTTTGGAGAGGGGGTTGGAGAATCAGCCCCAGCATTTT. Protein product: CASSLERGLENQPQHF.

Only one count was recorded for this clone. V is TRBV28 and J is TRBJ2-6, with D possibly being TRBD1 (5 bases). V dropped 7 bases and J dropped 0 bases, with 13 bases sitting between them. CDR3 length: 16 residues. Germline-derived CDR1 and CDR2 are MDHEN and SYDVKM. The chain's CDR3 is CASKSGFLSGANVLTF. DNA of the CDR3: TGTGCCAGCAAGTCAGGGTTTCTCTCTGGGGCCAACGTCCTGACTTTC.

As regards this clone: The same CDR3 arises from other DNA sequences in this sample as well. DNA for the CDR3: TGTGCCAGCAGCTTAGGGCTCAGGGAGACCCAGTACTTC. Translation gives CASSLGLRETQYF. The rearrangement links TRBV7-2 to TRBJ2-5; no reliable D call. CDR3 length equals 13 residues. Germline assignment: CDR1 SGHTA and CDR2 FQGNSA. V lost 1 base and J 5 bases, leaving 8 bases between the germline ends.

This chain links TRBV7-9 with TRBJ2-7; D is possibly TRBD2 (5 bases). The germline V gene encodes CDR1 SEHNR and CDR2 FQNEAQ (reference sequence). The CDR3 has 15 residues. Trimming took 5 bases from V and 0 from J, leaving 14 bases between them. The CDR3 nucleotides read TGTGCCAGCAGCGCTGATGTGGGGAGCTCCTACGAGCAGTACTTC. This encodes CASSADVGSSYEQYF. The full variable domain, its missing parts supplied by reference TRBV7-9 and TRBJ2-7, is DTGVSQNPRHKITKRGQNVTFRCDPISEHNRLYWYRQTLGQGPEFLTYFQNEAQLEKSRLLSDRFSAERPKGSFSTLEIQRTEQGDSAMYLCASSADVGSSYEQYFGPGTRLTVT.

This clone was seen just once. This sequence joins TRBV5-1 and TRBJ1-4; tentatively, D is TRBD1 (5 bases). V was trimmed by 3 bases and J by 6 bases, leaving 9 bases between them. CDR3 length: 13 amino acids. Germline V CDR1 and CDR2: SGHRS, YFSETQ. The CDR3 is CASSWARDEKLFF. CDR3 coding DNA: TGCGCCAGCAGCTGGGCCAGGGATGAAAAACTGTTTTTT. Combining the CDR3 with reference TRBV5-1 and TRBJ1-4 gives the whole variable domain KAGVTQTPRYLIKTRGQQVTLSCSPISGHRSVSWYQQTPGQGLQFLFEYFSETQRNKGNFPGRFSGRQFSNSRSEMNVSTLELGDSALYLCASSWARDEKLFFGSGTQLSVL.

The V call is TRBV15, the J call TRBJ2-3; D possibly corresponds to TRBD2 (6 bases). CDR1 LNHNV and CDR2 YYDKDF come from the germline V gene (reference sequence). The V and J ends lost 0 bases and 2 bases respectively, with 9 bases between them. This CDR3 is 15 amino acids long. The CDR3 sequence is CATSRDRGNTDTQYF. The CDR3 bases are TGTGCCACCAGCAGAGATCGGGGGAACACAGATACGCAGTATTTT.

The V gene is TRBV7-2, the J gene TRBJ2-7, with D possibly being TRBD1 (6 bases). Between the trimmed V and J ends, which lost 5 bases and 3 bases, there was a span of 20 bases. The CDR3 is made up of 16 amino acids. CDR1 is SGHTA, CDR2 FQGNSA, per germline. The CDR3 DNA reads as TGTGCCAGCAGCCTAAAACAGGGACACGGGTTCTACGAGCAGTACTTC. It encodes CASSLKQGHGFYEQYF.

This clone was picked up one time. V usage is TRBV4-2 and J usage is TRBJ2-4, with 9 bases aligning to TRBD2. Germline trimming cut 1 base from V and 3 bases from J; bases unmatched to any gene: 4. CDR1 and CDR2 (germline): LGHNA, YNFKEQ. The CDR3 contains 16 residues. The DNA of the CDR3 is TGTGCCAGCAGCCAAGGGACTAGCGTGGGCAAAAACATTCAGTACTTC. Protein: CASSQGTSVGKNIQYF.

J is TRBJ2-1 and V is TRBV24-1; D is unclear. Germline lookup yields CDR1 KGHDR and CDR2 SFDVKD. CDR3 length equals 17 residues. V lost 2 bases, J lost 5 bases, and 18 bases lay in between. This CDR3 is CATSDSYPRGADNEQFF. The CDR3 DNA follows: TGTGCCACCAGTGATTCCTACCCCAGAGGTGCGGACAATGAGCAGTTCTTC.

The J gene is TRBJ1-2, the V gene TRBV29-1, with D hard to call. This CDR3 contains 13 residues. Trimming cost V 3 bases and J 0 bases, with 8 bases left between them. The germline CDR1 and CDR2 sequences are SQVTM and ANQGSEA. Here the CDR3 reads CSVEEGANYGYTF. CDR3 DNA: TGCAGCGTTGAGGAGGGAGCTAACTATGGCTACACCTTC. Full variable domain (missing parts from reference TRBV29-1 and TRBJ1-2): SAVISQKPSRDICQRGTSLTIQCQVDSQVTMMFWYRQQPGQSLTLIATANQGSEATYESGFVIDKFPISRPNLTFSTLTVSNMSPEDSSIYLCSVEEGANYGYTFGSGTRLTVV.

The rearrangement links TRBV5-4 to TRBJ2-7; D is possibly TRBD2 (6 bases). Per the germline V gene, CDR1 is SGHNT and CDR2 is YYREEE (reference sequence). This CDR3 is built from 15 residues. V was clipped by 2 bases and J by 4 bases, with 16 bases between them. CDR3 bases: TGTGCCAGCAGCTTACAGGCGTTTGGGGGGTACGAGCAGTACTTC. Translation: CASSLQAFGGYEQYF.

The V gene is TRBV5-1, the J gene TRBJ2-7; 11 bases map to TRBD1. This CDR3 is 17 amino acids long. Germline values: CDR1 SGHRS, CDR2 YFSETQ. The V segment lost 4 bases and the J segment 0 bases; nucleotides outside the gene matches: 9. Here the CDR3 reads CASSPTSGQGASYEQYF. The CDR3 region has the DNA TGCGCCAGCAGCCCTACTTCAGGACAGGGGGCCTCCTACGAGCAGTACTTC.

J is TRBJ2-7 and V is TRBV30, with D possibly being TRBD1 (6 bases). The CDR3 covers 13 residues. V was shortened by 4 bases and J by 3 bases, with 13 bases between the two germline ends. Per the germline V gene, CDR1 is GTSNPN and CDR2 is SVGIG (reference sequence). CDR3: CAWNPDSNYEQYF. As DNA, the CDR3 is TGTGCCTGGAACCCGGACAGTAACTACGAGCAGTACTTC.

The CDR3 region has the DNA TGTGCCAGCAGCTTGGGTCGGCTAGCGGGAGGAAAGGATACGCAGTATTTT. Translated: CASSLGRLAGGKDTQYF. The genes are TRBV5-4 and TRBJ2-3, with 11 nucleotides matching TRBD2. The V gene's germline CDR1 is SGHNT and CDR2 YYREEE (reference sequence). This CDR3 has 17 residues. The V segment lost 0 bases and the J segment 6 bases; nucleotides outside the gene matches: 9.

The V call is TRBV5-1, the J call TRBJ2-1; no clear D. V shed 0 bases and J shed 8 bases, with 12 bases lying between them. Germline V gene lookup returns CDR1 SGHRS and CDR2 YFSETQ. The CDR3 is 14 amino acids. The CDR3 nucleotides read TGCGCCAGCAGCTTGGATTCGGGTAGAGATGAGCAGTTCTTC. It codes for CASSLDSGRDEQFF.

The V call is TRBV7-2, the J call TRBJ2-1; 10 bases line up with TRBD2. V trimming: 2 bases; J trimming: 6 bases; junction bases outside the gene matches: 4. The CDR3 has 15 residues. In germline, CDR1 is SGHTA, CDR2 FQGNSA. As DNA, the CDR3 is TGTGCCAGCAGCTTATGGCTAGCGGGGGCCAATGAGCAGTTCTTC. This sequence encodes CASSLWLAGANEQFF.

This chain links TRBV3-1 (or the pseudogene TRBV3-2) with TRBJ1-4; maybe TRBD1 (6 bases). V lost 4 bases to trimming and J lost 3 bases, with 12 bases between them. Germline V gene sequence: CDR1 LGHDT, CDR2 YNNKEL (reference sequence). The CDR3 sequence is 15 residues long. This chain's CDR3 is CASSPPGQANEKLFF. In nucleotides, the CDR3 is TGTGCCAGCAGCCCGCCGGGACAAGCTAATGAAAAACTGTTTTTT.

The genes are TRBV9 and TRBJ2-7; a possible D gene is TRBD1 (6 bases). V was trimmed by 3 bases and J by 3 bases, leaving 13 bases between them. In germline, CDR1 is SGDLS, CDR2 YYNGEE. The CDR3 loop spans 14 amino acids. As DNA, the CDR3 is TGTGCCAGCAGCGCTCGGACAGAAAACTACGAGCAGTACTTC. It specifies CASSARTENYEQYF.

J is TRBJ2-1 and V is TRBV24-1, with TRBD2 matching over 10 bases. There are 16 residues in the CDR3. With 4 bases clipped from V and 6 bases from J, the junction kept 8 bases outside the gene matches. The germline gives CDR1 KGHDR, CDR2 SFDVKD. The CDR3 bases are TGTGCCACCAGTGACCCGGGACTAGCGAGGTTCAATGAGCAGTTCTTC. Amino acid sequence: CATSDPGLARFNEQFF.

The DNA for the CDR3 is TGTGCCAGCAGCCACAGACAGGGATTGGATTCACCCCTCCACTTT. This codes for CASSHRQGLDSPLHF. The chain combines TRBV3-1 (or the pseudogene TRBV3-2) with TRBJ1-6; 7 bases fit TRBD1. The CDR3 sequence is 15 residues long. CDR1 is LGHDT and CDR2 is YNNKEL in the germline V gene (reference sequence). Trimming removed 3 bases from V and 8 bases from J; junction bases left unmatched: 7.

The chain combines TRBV15 with TRBJ2-1; TRBD1 agrees at 8 bases. The germline gives CDR1 LNHNV, CDR2 YYDKDF (reference sequence). CDR3 length equals 16 residues. Trimming removed 4 bases from V and 1 base from J; junction bases left unmatched: 6. The CDR3 sequence: CATSTQQGVSYNEQFF. Written as DNA, the CDR3 is TGTGCCACCAGCACCCAACAGGGGGTTTCCTACAATGAGCAGTTCTTC. Full variable domain (outside the CDR3, taken from reference TRBV15 and TRBJ2-1): DAMVIQNPRYQVTQFGKPVTLSCSQTLNHNVMYWYQQKSSQAPKLLFHYYDKDFNNEADTPDNFQSRRPNTSFCFLDIRSPGLGDTAMYLCATSTQQGVSYNEQFFGPGTRLTVL.

The V call is TRBV5-1, the J call TRBJ2-7; D gene unclear. The CDR3 length is 11 residues. Trimming removed 1 base at V and 7 bases at J, with 6 bases between. Germline V CDR1 and CDR2: SGHRS, YFSETQ. CDR3 residues: CASSLNREQYF. In DNA form, the CDR3 reads TGCGCCAGCAGCTTGAACCGGGAGCAGTACTTC.

The V gene is TRBV10-2, the J gene TRBJ2-5, with a tentative D call TRBD2 (5 bases). Trimming shortened V by 7 bases and J by 5 bases, and 20 bases separated the two germline ends. The CDR3 has 15 amino acids. The germline V gene has CDR1 WSHSY and CDR2 SAAADI. In DNA, the CDR3 is TGCGCCAGCACCTCACCCGACTATGGATACGAGACCCAGTACTTC. It translates to CASTSPDYGYETQYF.

The chain combines TRBV28 with TRBJ2-3, with D possibly matching TRBD1 (6 bases). From germline, CDR1 is MDHEN and CDR2 SYDVKM. The CDR3 extends over 16 amino acids. V shed 6 bases and J shed 3 bases, with 19 bases lying between them. For the CDR3, the DNA is TGTGCCAGCAGGCAAGTCCCGGGACACCGTACAGATACGCAGTATTTT. Its translation is CASRQVPGHRTDTQYF.

This clone was detected a few times. The chain links TRBV6-4 to TRBJ2-2; 9 bases are a match to TRBD2. Unmatched junction bases numbered 6, after V lost 3 bases and J lost 4 bases. Germline V gene lookup returns CDR1 MRHNA and CDR2 SNTAGT. The CDR3 is 16 amino acids. DNA of the CDR3: TGTGCCAGCAGTGAAAGTCTAGCGGGACGCACCGGGGAGCTGTTTTTT. Translating gives CASSESLAGRTGELFF.

The V and J genes are TRBV5-4 and TRBJ2-1, with TRBD2 identical over 7 bases. The CDR3 consists of 17 residues. Trimming at V came to 1 base and at J to 13 bases, leaving 20 bases not matched to a gene. Germline V lookup: CDR1 SGHNT, CDR2 YYREEE (reference sequence). The DNA for the CDR3 is TGTGCCAGCAGCTTGCAACCTGGACTAGTAGTTTCATCCGGCCAGTTCTTC. Translating gives CASSLQPGLVVSSGQFF.

The CDR3 coding sequence is TGTGCCAGCAGCCGGAGGACTAGCGGACGCACAGATACGCAGTATTTT. This gives the protein CASSRRTSGRTDTQYF. This chain uses TRBV3-1 (or the pseudogene TRBV3-2) with TRBJ2-3, with TRBD2 matching over 10 bases. From germline, CDR1 is LGHDT and CDR2 YNNKEL (reference sequence). J gave up 1 base and V 4 bases, and 5 bases lay outside the gene matches. CDR3 length: 16 amino acids.